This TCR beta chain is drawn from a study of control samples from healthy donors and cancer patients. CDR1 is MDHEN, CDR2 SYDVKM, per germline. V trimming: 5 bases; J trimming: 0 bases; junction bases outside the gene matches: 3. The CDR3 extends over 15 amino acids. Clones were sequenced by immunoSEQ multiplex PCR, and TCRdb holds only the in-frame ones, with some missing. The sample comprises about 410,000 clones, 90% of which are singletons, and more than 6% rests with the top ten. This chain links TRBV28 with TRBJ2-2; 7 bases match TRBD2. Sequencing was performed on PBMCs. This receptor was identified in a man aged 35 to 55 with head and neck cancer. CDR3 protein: CASSPAGPNTGELFF. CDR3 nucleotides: TGTGCCAGCAGTCCAGCGGGGCCGAACACCGGGGAGCTGTTTTTT. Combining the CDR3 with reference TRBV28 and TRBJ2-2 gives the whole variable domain DVKVTQSSRYLVKRTGEKVFLECVQDMDHENMFWYRQDPGLGLRLIYFSYDVKMKEKGDIPEGYSVSREKKERFSLILESASTNQTSMYLCASSPAGPNTGELFFGEGSRLTVL.